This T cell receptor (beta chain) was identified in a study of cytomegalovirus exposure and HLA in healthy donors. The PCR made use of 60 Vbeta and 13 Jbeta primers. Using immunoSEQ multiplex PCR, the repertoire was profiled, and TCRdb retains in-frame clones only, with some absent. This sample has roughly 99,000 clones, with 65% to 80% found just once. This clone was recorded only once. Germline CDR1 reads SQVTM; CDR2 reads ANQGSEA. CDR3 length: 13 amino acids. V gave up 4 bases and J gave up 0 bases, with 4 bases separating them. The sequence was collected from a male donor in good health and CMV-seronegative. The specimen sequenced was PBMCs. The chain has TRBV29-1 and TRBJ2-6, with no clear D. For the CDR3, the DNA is TGCAGCGTTGTTAGCTCTGGGGCCAACGTCCTGACTTTC. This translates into CSVVSSGANVLTF.